Listed below are T cell receptor beta chains from one sample, sequenced in a study of shared clonotypes between healthy human individuals. The method was immunoSEQ multiplex PCR; TCRdb's version includes in-frame clones alone and lacks a portion of them. The sample records 2 million or so clones, 85% to 95% being singletons. The specimen sequenced was naive CD4+ T cells sorted from blood. Every receptor here comes from a man aged 18 to 30 in good health. Each CDR3 is given with its conserved first and last residue. The D gene is left open where the match is weak.

.	TRBV6-5	TRBJ2-7	CASSRTPDGSYEQYF	TGTGCCAGCAGTCGGACCCCTGACGGATCCTACGAGCAGTACTTC
.	TRBV5-1	TRBJ2-7	CASSLRSTATEQYF	TGCGCCAGCAGCTTGAGGTCAACAGCTACCGAGCAGTACTTC
TRBD2	TRBV6-5	TRBJ2-7	CASSYRAGESYEQYF	TGTGCCAGCAGTTACAGAGCGGGGGAATCCTACGAGCAGTACTTC
TRBD1	TRBV11-2	TRBJ2-7	CASSPLPPGTDYEQYF	TGTGCCAGCAGCCCTCTACCCCCAGGGACAGACTACGAGCAGTACTTC
TRBD2	TRBV15	TRBJ2-3	CATSREGTMGTQYF	TGTGCCACCAGCAGGGAGGGGACTATGGGTACGCAGTATTTT
.	TRBV28	TRBJ1-6	CATGPRGELGSPLHF	TGTGCCACTGGCCCTAGGGGGGAACTTGGTTCACCCCTCCACTTT
.	TRBV12-2	TRBJ1-3	CASRFLGIGASGNTIYF	TGTGCAAGTCGCTTCCTCGGGATAGGGGCTTCTGGAAACACCATATATTTT
.	TRBV28	TRBJ2-2	CASWRTGELFF	TGTGCCAGCTGGAGAACCGGGGAGCTGTTTTTT
.	TRBV29-1	TRBJ2-1	CSVENLHFIGGQRNEQFF	TGCAGCGTTGAAAACTTACATTTTATCGGGGGCCAGAGGAATGAGCAGTTCTTC
.	TRBV19	TRBJ2-7	CASSRGGRGNEQYF	TGTGCCAGTAGTAGGGGCGGACGTGGGAACGAGCAGTACTTC
.	TRBV18	TRBJ1-2	CASSPLDRPGYGYTF	TGTGCCAGCTCACCACTGGACAGACCAGGCTATGGCTACACCTTC
TRBD1	TRBV6-1	TRBJ2-1	CASSELPGGVEQFF	TGTGCCAGCAGTGAACTCCCAGGGGGCGTTGAGCAGTTCTTC
.	TRBV5-1	TRBJ2-1	CASPRYNEQFF	TGCGCCAGCCCGAGATACAATGAGCAGTTCTTC